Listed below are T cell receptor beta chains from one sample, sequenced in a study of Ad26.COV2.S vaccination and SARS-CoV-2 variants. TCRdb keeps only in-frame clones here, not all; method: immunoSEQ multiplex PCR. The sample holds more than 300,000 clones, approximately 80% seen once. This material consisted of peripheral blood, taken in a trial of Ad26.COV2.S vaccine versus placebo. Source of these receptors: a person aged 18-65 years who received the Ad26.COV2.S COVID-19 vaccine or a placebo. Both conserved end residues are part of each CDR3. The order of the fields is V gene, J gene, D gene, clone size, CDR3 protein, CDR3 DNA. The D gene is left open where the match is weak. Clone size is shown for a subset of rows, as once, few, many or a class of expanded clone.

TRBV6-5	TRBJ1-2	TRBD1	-	CASTDQPGQGVGYTF	TGTGCCAGCACCGATCAACCGGGACAGGGGGTCGGCTACACCTTC
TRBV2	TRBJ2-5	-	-	CASSETVETQYF	TGTGCCAGCAGTGAAACGGTTGAGACCCAGTACTTC
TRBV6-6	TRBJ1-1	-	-	CASSWKDRGGTEAFF	TGTGCCAGCAGTTGGAAGGATCGAGGGGGAACTGAAGCTTTCTTT
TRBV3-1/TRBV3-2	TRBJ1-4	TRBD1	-	CASSSGGISTNEKLFF	TGTGCCAGCAGCTCAGGGGGCATTTCAACTAATGAAAAACTGTTTTTT
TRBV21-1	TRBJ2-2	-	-	CASILPDRATNTGELFF	TGTGCCAGCATCCTCCCGGACAGGGCTACGAACACCGGGGAGCTGTTTTTT
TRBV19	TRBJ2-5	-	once	CASRGPWQETQYF	TGTGCCAGTAGGGGACCGTGGCAAGAGACCCAGTACTTC
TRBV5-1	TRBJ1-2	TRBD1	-	CASSLTGEIGYTF	TGCGCCAGCAGCTTGACAGGGGAAATAGGCTACACCTTC
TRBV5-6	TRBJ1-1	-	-	CASSHPPGGNTEAFF	TGTGCCAGCAGCCACCCACCGGGGGGTAACACTGAAGCTTTCTTT
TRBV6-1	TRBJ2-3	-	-	CASNEGSPDTQYF	TGTGCCAGCAATGAAGGGTCCCCAGATACGCAGTATTTT
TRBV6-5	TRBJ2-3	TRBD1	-	CASRTGGSADTQYF	TGTGCCAGCAGGACAGGGGGCTCCGCGGATACGCAGTATTTT
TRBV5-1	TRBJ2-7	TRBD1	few	CASSGGQVGEQYF	TGCGCCAGCAGCGGGGGACAGGTCGGCGAGCAGTACTTC
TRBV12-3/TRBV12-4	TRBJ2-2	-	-	CASSLSAAGELFF	TGTGCCAGCAGTTTATCGGCTGCCGGGGAGCTGTTTTTT
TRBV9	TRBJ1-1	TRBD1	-	CASSVSRDRGVTEAFF	TGTGCCAGCAGCGTTTCCCGGGACAGGGGTGTCACTGAAGCTTTCTTT
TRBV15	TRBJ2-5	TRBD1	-	CATSTSGTGGLETQYF	TGTGCCACCAGTACGTCCGGGACAGGGGGCTTAGAGACCCAGTACTTC
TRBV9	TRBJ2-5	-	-	CASSVGGGLETQYF	TGTGCCAGCAGCGTAGGCGGGGGCCTGGAGACCCAGTACTTC
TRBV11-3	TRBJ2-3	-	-	CASSGGRTDTQYF	TGTGCCAGCTCGGGGGGCCGCACAGATACGCAGTATTTT
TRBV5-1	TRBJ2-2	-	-	CASSLGTRINTGELFF	TGCGCCAGCAGCTTGGGGACAAGGATTAACACCGGGGAGCTGTTTTTT
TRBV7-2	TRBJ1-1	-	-	CASSQGRDTEAFF	TGTGCCAGCAGCCAAGGTCGGGACACTGAAGCTTTCTTT
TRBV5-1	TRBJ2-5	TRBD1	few	CASSSSGTGAETQYF	TGCGCCAGCAGCTCCTCCGGGACAGGGGCAGAGACCCAGTACTTC
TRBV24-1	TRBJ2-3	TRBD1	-	CATSDLAGTGTQDTQYF	TGTGCCACCAGTGACCTCGCCGGGACAGGGACCCAAGATACGCAGTATTTT
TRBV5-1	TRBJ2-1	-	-	CASSVLLNNEQFF	TGCGCCAGCAGCGTCCTTCTGAACAATGAGCAGTTCTTC
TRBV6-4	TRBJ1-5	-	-	CASSEDGDNQPQHF	TGTGCCAGCAGTGAGGACGGAGACAATCAGCCCCAGCATTTT
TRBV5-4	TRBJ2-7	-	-	CASSWRGNQIYEQYF	TGTGCCAGCAGCTGGAGGGGGAACCAGATCTACGAGCAGTACTTC
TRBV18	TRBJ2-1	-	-	CASSPRGQYNEQFF	TGTGCCAGCTCACCCCGTGGACAGTACAATGAGCAGTTCTTC
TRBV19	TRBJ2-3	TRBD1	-	CASSKDRGTDTQYF	TGTGCCAGTAGCAAGGACAGGGGCACAGATACGCAGTATTTT
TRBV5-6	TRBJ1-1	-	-	CASSFGNTEAFF	TGTGCCAGCAGCTTTGGGAACACTGAAGCTTTCTTT
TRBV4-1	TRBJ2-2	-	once	CASSQHATSNTGELFF	TGCGCCAGCAGCCAACACGCGACATCGAACACCGGGGAGCTGTTTTTT
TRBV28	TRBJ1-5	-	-	CASSDPYQPQHF	TGTGCCAGCAGTGACCCCTATCAGCCCCAGCATTTT
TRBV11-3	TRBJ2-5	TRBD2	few	CASSLSASGVNQETQYF	TGTGCCAGCAGCTTATCGGCTAGCGGGGTGAACCAAGAGACCCAGTACTTC
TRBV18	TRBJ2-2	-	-	CASSPKQATGELFF	TGTGCCAGCTCACCCAAACAAGCCACCGGGGAGCTGTTTTTT
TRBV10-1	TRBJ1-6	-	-	CASTYGGTPEGSPLHF	TGCGCCAGCACGTACGGGGGAACCCCAGAAGGTTCACCCCTCCACTTT
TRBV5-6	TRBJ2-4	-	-	CASSSPRLAKNIQYF	TGTGCCAGCAGCTCCCCCCGACTAGCCAAAAACATTCAGTACTTC
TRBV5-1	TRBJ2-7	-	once	CASSLFRDILYEQYF	TGCGCCAGCAGCTTGTTCCGGGACATTCTCTACGAGCAGTACTTC
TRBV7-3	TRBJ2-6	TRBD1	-	CASSRTGSGANVLTF	TGTGCCAGCAGCCGGACAGGGTCTGGGGCCAACGTCCTGACTTTC
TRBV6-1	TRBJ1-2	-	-	CASSEWVGSIPLNYGYTF	TGTGCCAGCAGTGAATGGGTTGGCAGTATCCCCCTAAACTATGGCTACACCTTC
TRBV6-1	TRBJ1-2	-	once	CASSDGGYGYTF	TGTGCCAGCAGTGACGGGGGGTATGGCTACACCTTC
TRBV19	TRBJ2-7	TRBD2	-	CASSIGGAEYAPYEQYF	TGTGCCAGTAGTATCGGGGGGGCTGAGTACGCACCCTACGAGCAGTACTTC
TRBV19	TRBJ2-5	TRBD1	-	CASKTGQGALETQYF	TGTGCCAGTAAAACGGGACAGGGGGCCTTAGAGACCCAGTACTTC
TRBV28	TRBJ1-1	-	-	CASSPGHYEAFF	TGTGCCAGCAGTCCCGGACACTATGAAGCTTTCTTT
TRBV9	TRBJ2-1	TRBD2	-	CASSLAGGPYNEQFF	TGTGCCAGCAGCCTAGCGGGGGGGCCGTACAATGAGCAGTTCTTC
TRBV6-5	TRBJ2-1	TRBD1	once	CASSPTGGPYNEQFF	TGTGCCAGCAGTCCTACAGGGGGGCCCTACAATGAGCAGTTCTTC
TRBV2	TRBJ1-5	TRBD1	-	CASSPARQGGNQPQHF	TGTGCCAGCAGTCCGGCCCGACAGGGGGGAAATCAGCCCCAGCATTTT
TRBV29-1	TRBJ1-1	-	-	CSVVGRNMNTEAFF	TGCAGCGTTGTGGGGCGGAACATGAACACTGAAGCTTTCTTT
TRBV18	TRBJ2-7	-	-	CASSPSPGFHEQYF	TGTGCCAGCTCACCATCCCCAGGGTTCCACGAGCAGTACTTC
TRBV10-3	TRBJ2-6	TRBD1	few	CAISGGQGSSGANVLTF	TGTGCCATCAGTGGGGGACAGGGGTCCTCTGGGGCCAACGTCCTGACTTTC
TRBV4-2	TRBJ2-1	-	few	CASSPSRWDEQFF	TGTGCCAGCAGCCCCTCGAGGTGGGATGAGCAGTTCTTC